This entry lists 21 T cell receptor beta chains sequenced from one sample in a study of blood T cell repertoires in COVID-19. Only in-frame clones appear in the TCRdb table, and some are missing; sequencing was by immunoSEQ multiplex PCR. The table has about 210,000 clones, less than 85% seen once; the top ten hold 5.5% to 8.5%. The sequenced sample consisted of peripheral blood. The receptors derive from a woman in her seventies with acute or convalescent COVID-19.

V gene TRBV24-1 combines with J gene TRBJ1-2; maybe TRBD1 (5 bases). Germline V gene sequence: CDR1 KGHDR, CDR2 SFDVKD. The germline V and J ends were trimmed by 6 bases and 6 bases, with 10 bases remaining between them. This CDR3 has 12 residues. Written as DNA, the CDR3 is TGTGCCACCAGTAAGAGCAGGGATGGCTACACCTTC. This gives the protein CATSKSRDGYTF.

The chain couples TRBV5-1 to TRBJ1-5; D gene uncertain. The germline V and J ends were trimmed by 2 bases and 5 bases, with 11 bases remaining between them. The CDR3 contains 14 residues. From germline, CDR1 is SGHRS and CDR2 YFSETQ. CDR3 bases: TGCGCCAGCAGCTTCGGTGGCGGGTATCAGCCCCAGCATTTT. Translated: CASSFGGGYQPQHF. Drawing the rest from reference TRBV5-1 and TRBJ1-5, the complete variable domain is KAGVTQTPRYLIKTRGQQVTLSCSPISGHRSVSWYQQTPGQGLQFLFEYFSETQRNKGNFPGRFSGRQFSNSRSEMNVSTLELGDSALYLCASSFGGGYQPQHFGDGTRLSIL.

This clone was detected only a few times. V usage is TRBV5-8 and J usage is TRBJ2-2, with 10 bases matching TRBD2. The CDR3 covers 16 residues. Germline V gene data show CDR1 as SGHTS and CDR2 as YDEGEE. With 1 base clipped from V and 5 bases from J, the junction kept 5 bases outside the gene matches. CDR3 nucleotide sequence: TGTGCCAGCAGCTTGCGCCAGCGGGGGGGAACCGGGGAGCTGTTTTTT. Translating it yields CASSLRQRGGTGELFF.

The chain is built from TRBV4-1 and TRBJ1-5; D remains ambiguous. Trimming shortened V by 0 bases and J by 11 bases, and 17 bases separated the two germline ends. Germline CDR1 and CDR2: MGHRA and YSYEKL. The CDR3 totals 15 residues. The CDR3: CASSQDRWEVEAQHF. As DNA, the CDR3 is TGCGCCAGCAGCCAAGATAGGTGGGAGGTGGAGGCCCAGCATTTT.

The rearrangement links TRBV24-1 to TRBJ1-2, with TRBD1 as a possible D gene (5 bases). The V and J ends lost 3 bases and 5 bases respectively, with 9 bases between them. This CDR3 is built from 13 residues. CDR1 and CDR2 from the germline V gene are KGHDR and SFDVKD. The CDR3 DNA follows: TGTGCCACCAGTGATATGACAGATTATGGCTACACCTTC. Its translation: CATSDMTDYGYTF.

The chain uses TRBV5-5 and TRBJ2-7, with a possible D match to TRBD2 (5 bases). The CDR3 extends over 14 amino acids. The germline V gene encodes CDR1 SGHKS and CDR2 YYEKEE (reference sequence). V lost 0 bases, J lost 3 bases, and 10 bases lay in between. The CDR3 DNA follows: TGTGCCAGCAGCTTGGGACTAACCGACTACGAGCAGTACTTC. Its translation is CASSLGLTDYEQYF.

The rearrangement links TRBV2 to TRBJ2-2; 10 bases align to TRBD2. V lost 6 bases, J lost 4 bases, and 2 bases stayed unmatched. The CDR3 runs to 14 residues. The germline V gene encodes CDR1 SNHLY and CDR2 FYNNEI. CDR3 nucleotides: TGTGCCAGCAGCCTAGCGGGGGCCACCGGGGAGCTGTTTTTT. It yields the protein CASSLAGATGELFF. The entire variable domain, with the rest obtained from reference TRBV2 and TRBJ2-2, is as follows: EPEVTQTPSHQVTQMGQEVILRCVPISNHLYFYWYRQILGQKVEFLVSFYNNEISEKSEIFDDQFSVERPDGSNFTLKIRSTKLEDSAMYFCASSLAGATGELFFGEGSRLTVL.

The rearrangement links TRBV4-1 to TRBJ1-6; tentatively, D is TRBD1 (6 bases). The CDR3 is made up of 17 amino acids. The ends were cut back, 1 base at V and 1 base at J, with 11 bases in the middle. CDR1 is MGHRA and CDR2 is YSYEKL in the germline V gene. The CDR3 spells CASSQAGRGSYNSPLHF. CDR3 DNA sequence: TGCGCCAGCAGCCAAGCAGGGAGGGGGTCCTATAATTCACCCCTCCACTTT.

The genes are TRBV7-2 and TRBJ2-5; TRBD2 agrees at 7 bases. Germline values: CDR1 SGHTA, CDR2 FQGNSA. The CDR3 is 14 amino acids. V dropped 3 bases and J dropped 3; count of bases not matched to a gene: 4. The CDR3 protein is CASSLGGWEETQYF. Written as DNA, the CDR3 is TGTGCCAGCAGCTTGGGGGGGTGGGAAGAGACCCAGTACTTC.

The chain joins TRBV4-1 to TRBJ1-6, with 9 bases that match TRBD1. V was clipped by 0 bases and J by 6 bases; unmatched bases: 6. The CDR3 sequence is 17 residues long. Germline CDR1 reads MGHRA; CDR2 reads YSYEKL. The CDR3 region has the DNA TGCGCCAGCAGCCAAGAAGAGACAGGGGGTAGTAATTCACCCCTCCACTTT. As protein: CASSQEETGGSNSPLHF.

This chain uses TRBV5-8 with TRBJ2-2; D unclear. The V end was cut by 1 base, the J end by 4 bases, with 11 bases between. This CDR3 is built from 15 residues. The germline V gene has CDR1 SGHTS and CDR2 YDEGEE. CDR3 sequence (DNA): TGTGCCAGCAGCTTGCTGGCAGATTCCACCGGGGAGCTGTTTTTT. Amino acids: CASSLLADSTGELFF. Complete variable domain (other parts from reference TRBV5-8 and TRBJ2-2): EAGVTQSPTHLIKTRGQQATLRCSPISGHTSVYWYQQALGLGLQFLLWYDEGEERNRGNFPPRFSGRQFPNYSSELNVNALELEDSALYLCASSLLADSTGELFFGEGSRLTVL.

The gene calls are TRBV4-2 and TRBJ2-3; 11 nucleotides align to TRBD2. The CDR3 contains 18 residues. In germline, CDR1 is LGHNA, CDR2 YNFKEQ. V was clipped by 0 bases and J by 1 base; unmatched bases: 6. DNA of the CDR3: TGTGCCAGCAGCCAAGACCACGCGACTAGCGGGGGCACAGATACGCAGTATTTT. Its translation: CASSQDHATSGGTDTQYF.

The chain links TRBV6-2 or TRBV6-3 to TRBJ2-3, with 11 bases fitting TRBD2. Germline V gene data show CDR1 as MNHEY and CDR2 as SVGEGT. Trimming took 2 bases from V and 5 from J; bases not matched to a gene: 15. CDR3 length: 19 residues. The CDR3, as DNA: TGTGCCAGCAGTTACGATCTTAGCGCCGGGACTAGCGGAGAAGATACGCAGTATTTT. It is translated as CASSYDLSAGTSGEDTQYF.

V is TRBV6-1 and J is TRBJ2-3, with TRBD2 as a possible D gene (7 bases). CDR3 length: 18 residues. Germline lookup yields CDR1 MNHNS and CDR2 SASEGT. Trimming took 0 bases from V and 6 from J, leaving 22 bases between them. The CDR3 nucleotides read TGTGCCAGCAGTGAAGCGTGGATTGGAGGGGGGGCCTCGGATACGCAGTATTTT. Amino acids: CASSEAWIGGGASDTQYF.

This chain uses TRBV5-1 with TRBJ2-1; 10 bases align to TRBD2. The CDR3 runs to 15 residues. Germline CDR1 and CDR2: SGHRS and YFSETQ. Trimming at V came to 0 bases and at J to 13 bases, leaving 10 bases not matched to a gene. The DNA for the CDR3 is TGCGCCAGCAGCTTGGAAGTCCTAGCGGGGGCCCCTCAGTTCTTC. Translation gives CASSLEVLAGAPQFF.

This clone occurred once. Other DNA sequences of this sample code for an identical CDR3. The chain combines TRBV12-3 or TRBV12-4 with TRBJ2-5; D remains unclear. V lost 3 bases, J lost 0 bases, and 2 bases lay in between. The CDR3 is made up of 12 amino acids. The CDR3 DNA sequence: TGTGCCAGCAGTTTCAACCAAGAGACCCAGTACTTC. Protein product: CASSFNQETQYF.

The rearrangement joins TRBV7-8 to TRBJ2-6, with D tentatively TRBD2 (6 bases). V lost 3 bases to trimming and J lost 2 bases, with 8 bases between them. The germline V gene has CDR1 SGHVS and CDR2 FQNEAQ. The CDR3 has 15 amino acids. As DNA, the CDR3 is TGTGCCAGCAGCTTCGGGGGTACTGGGGCCAACGTCCTGACTTTC. Amino acids: CASSFGGTGANVLTF.

V gene TRBV29-1 combines with J gene TRBJ2-3, with 9 nucleotides matching TRBD2. Trimming removed 4 bases from V and 2 bases from J; junction bases left unmatched: 1. This CDR3 comprises 13 residues. CDR1 and CDR2 from the germline V gene are SQVTM and ANQGSEA. In DNA, the CDR3 is TGCAGCGTTGCTAGCGGGGTCACAGATACGCAGTATTTT. Its translation: CSVASGVTDTQYF.

This clone was picked up a small number of times. The chain combines TRBV2 with TRBJ2-2; weak D call: TRBD2 (7 bases). Germline V CDR1 and CDR2: SNHLY, FYNNEI. Trimming stripped 6 bases from V and 8 bases from J, with 16 bases between. The CDR3 covers 14 residues. The CDR3 sequence: CASSRSGGRGELFF. CDR3 nucleotide sequence: TGTGCCAGCAGCCGATCCGGGGGGCGAGGGGAGCTGTTTTTT. Looking up the rest from reference TRBV2 and TRBJ2-2 gives the full variable domain: EPEVTQTPSHQVTQMGQEVILRCVPISNHLYFYWYRQILGQKVEFLVSFYNNEISEKSEIFDDQFSVERPDGSNFTLKIRSTKLEDSAMYFCASSRSGGRGELFFGEGSRLTVL.

The chain is built from TRBV4-1 and TRBJ1-3, with 7 nucleotides matching TRBD1. CDR1 and CDR2 (germline): MGHRA, YSYEKL. This CDR3 is built from 18 residues. V lost 4 bases to trimming and J lost 0 bases; unmatched junction nucleotides: 12. The CDR3 bases are TGCGCCAGCAGCCGCGTGTGGGGACAGCTCAACTCTGGAAACACCATATATTTT. Residues: CASSRVWGQLNSGNTIYF.

This chain uses TRBV9 with TRBJ2-5; 8 bases map to TRBD1. Looked up from germline, CDR1 is SGDLS and CDR2 is YYNGEE. The length of the CDR3 is 16 residues. V lost 2 bases and J lost 7; bases outside the gene matches: 13. Here the CDR3 DNA reads TGTGCCAGCAGCGTGGGAGAGAGCAGGGGGCTCGGGACCCAGTACTTC. Protein: CASSVGESRGLGTQYF.